The 26 T cell receptor beta chains in this list originate from one sample, sequenced in a study of blood T cells in healthy people across ages. The second PCR ran roughly 6 to 11 cycles with a sample-barcoded 5' primer and J-beta primers. A single record per CDR3 protein comes from TCRdb applying MiXCR to the 5' RACE reads. The repertoire has 550,000 to 750,000 distinct CDR3 sequences, around 20% of them found once; the top ten carry 3.6%. Specimen: blood. The receptors here all came from a man between 65 and 80 years old in good health.

This clonotype was seen more than once but under ten times. The V gene is TRBV7-2, the J gene TRBJ1-6; D is unresolved. The germline V and J ends were trimmed by 1 base and 9 bases, with 4 bases remaining between them. The CDR3 consists of 12 residues. Germline CDR1 and CDR2: SGHTA and FQGNSA. CDR3 bases: TGTGCCAGCAGCTTAGTAGGTTCACCCCTCCACTTT. Protein product: CASSLVGSPLHF.

The chain uses TRBV20-1 and TRBJ2-1; 9 nucleotides line up with TRBD1. The CDR3 consists of 14 residues. CDR1 is DFQATT, CDR2 SNEGSKA, per germline (reference sequence). V lost 1 base and J lost 10; bases outside the gene matches: 8. CDR3 nucleotide sequence: TGCAGTGCTAGAGCCACAGGGGGCCGACGGGAGCAGTTCTTC. Protein sequence: CSARATGGRREQFF.

This clonotype was observed many times. The junction differs from germline at one of its ends, possibly a read error. The V call is TRBV28, the J call TRBJ1-6; D is unresolved. Germline V CDR1 and CDR2: MDHEN, SYDVKM. CDR3 length: 14 amino acids. CDR3: CASTLPRVGSPLHF. The CDR3 DNA is TGTGCCAGCACTTTACCCCGGGTTGGATCACCCCTCCACTTT.

This clonotype was found a few times. The chain uses TRBV3-1 and TRBJ1-2; D uncertain. The CDR3 loop spans 14 amino acids. Trimming left V 0 bases short and J 3 bases short, with 8 bases between. Germline loops: CDR1 LGHDT, CDR2 YNNKEL (reference sequence). This chain's CDR3 is CASSQEGRDYGYTF. The CDR3, as DNA: TGTGCCAGCAGCCAAGAGGGAAGGGACTATGGCTACACCTTC.

The V and J genes are TRBV5-1 and TRBJ2-3; no clear D gene. CDR1 and CDR2 from the germline V gene are SGHRS and YFSETQ. V was pared by 0 bases and J by 3 bases, with 8 bases between. CDR3 length: 14 residues. The CDR3 reads CASSLVAETDTQYF. The CDR3 region has the DNA TGCGCCAGCAGCTTGGTTGCGGAAACAGATACGCAGTATTTT.

This sequence joins TRBV6-5 and TRBJ2-5, with 9 bases that match TRBD2. From germline, CDR1 is MNHEY and CDR2 SVGAGI. With V trimmed by 6 bases and J by 11 bases, 13 bases remained unmatched. The CDR3 has 14 amino acids. CDR3 in DNA: TGTGCCAGCAGACGGACTAGCGCTACCTACGGGCAGTACTTC. The encoded protein is CASRRTSATYGQYF.

Many counts were recorded for this clonotype. V usage is TRBV7-9 and J usage is TRBJ2-3, with 8 bases aligning to TRBD1. V shed 1 base, J shed 0 bases, and the junction held 9 bases outside the gene matches. The CDR3 consists of 18 residues. Germline-derived CDR1 and CDR2 are SEHNR and FQNEAQ (reference sequence). The CDR3 here is CASSLDHLTGASTDTQYF. The DNA for the CDR3 is TGTGCCAGCAGCTTAGATCACCTGACAGGGGCTAGCACAGATACGCAGTATTTT.

The genes are TRBV5-1 and TRBJ2-1; weak D call: TRBD2 (6 bases). The CDR3 spans 17 residues. Trimming cost V 3 bases and J 0 bases, with 16 bases left between them. Looked up from germline, CDR1 is SGHRS and CDR2 is YFSETQ. CDR3 coding DNA: TGCGCCAGCAGCTCCGGTATTGGGGGGAGCTCCTACAATGAGCAGTTCTTC. Translated: CASSSGIGGSSYNEQFF. Looking up the rest from reference TRBV5-1 and TRBJ2-1 gives the full variable domain: KAGVTQTPRYLIKTRGQQVTLSCSPISGHRSVSWYQQTPGQGLQFLFEYFSETQRNKGNFPGRFSGRQFSNSRSEMNVSTLELGDSALYLCASSSGIGGSSYNEQFFGPGTRLTVL.

The V and J genes are TRBV5-6 and TRBJ2-3; tentative D call: TRBD2 (7 bases). V lost 4 bases and J 5 bases, leaving 14 bases between the germline ends. The CDR3 is 14 residues long. Germline lookup yields CDR1 SGHDT and CDR2 YYEEEE. The CDR3 sequence: CASSRGGTGDTQYF. The CDR3 nucleotides are TGTGCCAGCAGCAGGGGGGGGACCGGAGATACGCAGTATTTT.

This clonotype was observed a few times. The gene calls are TRBV27 and TRBJ1-1, with D hard to call. Germline lookup yields CDR1 MNHEY and CDR2 SMNVEV (reference sequence). Trimming left V 4 bases short and J 0 bases short, with 9 bases between. This CDR3 region has 14 residues. The CDR3 here is CASSSGSMNTEAFF. For the CDR3, the DNA is TGTGCCAGCAGTTCCGGGTCCATGAACACTGAAGCTTTCTTT.

V and J are TRBV7-2 and TRBJ1-2, with 7 bases aligning to TRBD1. V lost 5 bases to trimming and J lost 5 bases; unmatched junction nucleotides: 8. CDR1 is SGHTA, CDR2 FQGNSA, per germline. This CDR3 spans 14 amino acids. CDR3 protein: CASSAQGRSYGYTF. Written as DNA, the CDR3 is TGTGCCAGCAGCGCACAGGGGCGGTCATATGGCTACACCTTC.

The gene calls are TRBV7-6 and TRBJ2-2; 9 bases are shared with TRBD2. CDR1 and CDR2 from the germline V gene are SGHVS and FNYEAQ. The CDR3 is made up of 15 amino acids. V gave up 1 base and J gave up 7 bases; unmatched junction bases: 4. The CDR3 reads CASSLVAGVVGELFF. CDR3 DNA sequence: TGTGCCAGCAGCTTAGTAGCGGGAGTAGTCGGGGAGCTGTTTTTT. Full variable domain (outside the CDR3, taken from reference TRBV7-6 and TRBJ2-2): GAGVSQSPRYKVTKRGQDVALRCDPISGHVSLYWYRQALGQGPEFLTYFNYEAQQDKSGLPNDRFSAERPEGSISTLTIQRTEQRDSAMYRCASSLVAGVVGELFFGEGSRLTVL.

This chain uses TRBV7-9 with TRBJ2-3; tentative D call: TRBD2 (5 bases). This CDR3 comprises 17 residues. V was trimmed by 5 bases and J by 5 bases, leaving 23 bases between them. Germline-derived CDR1 and CDR2 are SEHNR and FQNEAQ (reference sequence). Here the CDR3 DNA reads TGTGCCAGCAGCGCCCTCACGTCCCTAGCAGGAGGAGATACGCAGTATTTT. Its translation: CASSALTSLAGGDTQYF.

This clonotype was seen a handful of times. The rearrangement links TRBV25-1 to TRBJ1-5, with D tentatively TRBD1 (5 bases). Trimming removed 2 bases from V and 4 bases from J, with 9 bases in between. Germline V gene sequence: CDR1 MGHDK, CDR2 SYGVNS. The CDR3 totals 14 residues. The CDR3 region is CASSEVGANQPQHF. DNA of the CDR3: TGTGCCAGCAGTGAAGTAGGGGCAAATCAGCCCCAGCATTTT.

The gene calls are TRBV19 and TRBJ1-2, with D tentatively TRBD1 (5 bases). The CDR3 consists of 15 residues. Germline V gives CDR1 LNHDA, CDR2 SQIVND (reference sequence). V was clipped by 6 bases and J by 0 bases, with 14 bases between them. The CDR3 reads CASRPRQGANYGYTF. DNA of the CDR3: TGTGCCAGTAGACCTCGCCAGGGCGCTAACTATGGCTACACCTTC.

This rearrangement joins TRBV9 to TRBJ2-2; D is ambiguous. The CDR3 consists of 16 residues. The germline V gene encodes CDR1 SGDLS and CDR2 YYNGEE. Trimming removed 3 bases at V and 0 bases at J, with 12 bases between. In DNA, the CDR3 is TGTGCCAGCAGCGCCTTTTCGACGCCGAACACCGGGGAGCTGTTTTTT. Amino acid sequence: CASSAFSTPNTGELFF. Combining the CDR3 with reference TRBV9 and TRBJ2-2 gives the whole variable domain DSGVTQTPKHLITATGQRVTLRCSPRSGDLSVYWYQQSLDQGLQFLIQYYNGEERAKGNILERFSAQQFPDLHSELNLSSLELGDSALYFCASSAFSTPNTGELFFGEGSRLTVL.

V gene TRBV5-1 combines with J gene TRBJ2-7; D unclear. V lost 7 bases, J lost 2 bases, and 16 bases lay in between. The CDR3 runs to 14 residues. CDR1 and CDR2 (germline): SGHRS, YFSETQ. CDR3 residues: CASREWLSPYEQYF. The CDR3 DNA is TGCGCCAGCCGTGAGTGGCTCAGCCCCTACGAGCAGTACTTC.

The V gene is TRBV5-1, the J gene TRBJ2-6, with D possibly being TRBD2 (5 bases). The CDR3 has 15 amino acids. The V gene's germline CDR1 is SGHRS and CDR2 YFSETQ. Trimming left V 0 bases short and J 2 bases short, with 6 bases between. Here the CDR3 DNA reads TGCGCCAGCAGCTTGGCCGGGACTGGGGCCAACGTCCTGACTTTC. Amino acids: CASSLAGTGANVLTF.

The chain employs TRBV14 and TRBJ2-5, with 7 bases fitting TRBD2. The end of the DNA aligns better with TRBJ2-1, so the J call may be wrong. Germline V gene lookup returns CDR1 SGHDN and CDR2 FVKESK. The CDR3 loop spans 16 amino acids. The CDR3, as DNA: TGTGCCAGCAGCCCCATCGGACTAGAGGGGCCTAATGAGCAGTTCTTC. This sequence encodes CASSPIGLEGPNEQFF.

This clonotype was picked up a small number of times. V gene TRBV7-9 combines with J gene TRBJ1-1, with TRBD1 matching over 9 bases. The junction had 4 bases not matched to a gene; V was cut back by 4 bases and J by 4 bases. The CDR3 consists of 14 residues. Germline assignment: CDR1 SEHNR and CDR2 FQNEAQ (reference sequence). This CDR3 reads CASSSGQGSTEAFF. CDR3 DNA: TGTGCCAGCAGCTCTGGACAGGGGTCCACTGAAGCTTTCTTT.

This clonotype was seen a handful of times. The chain joins TRBV27 to TRBJ1-2; D is possibly TRBD1 (5 bases). CDR1 is MNHEY, CDR2 SMNVEV, per germline (reference sequence). CDR3 length equals 15 residues. V lost 0 bases to trimming and J lost 3 bases, with 11 bases between them. The DNA of the CDR3 is TGTGCCAGCAGTTTATCACCCCAGGGTGACTATGGCTACACCTTC. Protein: CASSLSPQGDYGYTF.

This clonotype was counted between two and nine times. The chain links TRBV6-5 to TRBJ1-2; D possibly corresponds to TRBD1 (5 bases). There are 15 residues in the CDR3. In germline, CDR1 is MNHEY, CDR2 SVGAGI. Trimming stripped 2 bases from V and 6 bases from J, with 16 bases between. The CDR3 DNA reads as TGTGCCAGCAGTTACCAAGGACGGGGGTTAGATGGCTACACCTTC. Translation gives CASSYQGRGLDGYTF.

This clonotype was picked up a small number of times. The chain has TRBV28 and TRBJ2-5, with 11 bases matching TRBD2. There are 16 residues in the CDR3. Germline values: CDR1 MDHEN, CDR2 SYDVKM. Trimming cost V 5 bases and J 5 bases; bases outside gene matches: 10. CDR3 loop: CASSKASGRQGETQYF. The CDR3 nucleotides are TGTGCCAGCAGTAAGGCTAGCGGGAGGCAGGGTGAGACCCAGTACTTC.

This clonotype showed up just a few times. The chain employs TRBV6-5 and TRBJ2-1; 8 bases agree with TRBD1. Germline CDR1 reads MNHEY; CDR2 reads SVGAGI. V lost 6 bases, J lost 0 bases, and 4 bases stayed unmatched. CDR3 length: 15 amino acids. The CDR3 here is CASRVTGGSYNEQFF. In nucleotides, the CDR3 is TGTGCCAGCAGAGTAACAGGGGGCTCCTACAATGAGCAGTTCTTC.

The genes are TRBV6-5 and TRBJ2-5; D is perhaps TRBD2 (6 bases). The J call may be wrong; the DNA end is better matched by TRBJ2-7. The CDR3 spans 16 residues. Germline V gene data show CDR1 as MNHEY and CDR2 as SVGAGI. Here the CDR3 reads CASSYSAGPVTYEQYF. The CDR3 nucleotides are TGTGCCAGCAGTTACTCGGCGGGGCCGGTCACCTACGAGCAGTACTTC.

In its sample, this clonotype was seen a few times. The gene calls are TRBV20-1 and TRBJ1-4; D is undetermined. V lost 0 bases to trimming and J lost 0 bases, with 11 bases between them. Germline CDR1 and CDR2: DFQATT and SNEGSKA (reference sequence). The CDR3 consists of 16 residues. The CDR3 coding sequence is TGCAGTGCTAGAGATCCCAACCCAGCAACTAATGAAAAACTGTTTTTT. This translates into CSARDPNPATNEKLFF.